Listed here are 21 T cell receptor beta chains from one sample, sequenced in a study of T cell clonotyping in hematopoietic cell transplantation. The data were produced by immunoSEQ multiplex PCR, yet TCRdb's version contains in-frame clones alone and is incomplete. This table holds approximately 42,000 clones, around 85% found once. The time point denotes: recipient sample about 28 days before transplant, after cytoreduction. The sample consisted of peripheral blood mononuclear cells, taken before stem cell transplant. These receptors originate from a man in his 60s with acute myeloid leukemia. Some clones in this sample may be carry-over from other donors' samples.

V and J are TRBV30 and TRBJ2-7; a weak D match, TRBD2 (5 bases). Trimming removed 1 base from V and 0 bases from J, with 19 bases in between. The CDR3 loop spans 17 amino acids. The V gene's germline CDR1 is GTSNPN and CDR2 SVGIG (reference sequence). CDR3 bases: TGTGCCTGGAGTGACGACGCCCGGGGATCGAGCTCCTACGAGCAGTACTTC. Its protein product is CAWSDDARGSSSYEQYF.

The rearrangement joins TRBV30 to TRBJ1-1; D unresolved. This CDR3 region has 13 residues. The V gene lost 8 bases and the J gene lost 1 base, with 14 bases spanning the gap. Germline V gives CDR1 GTSNPN, CDR2 SVGIG (reference sequence). The CDR3 loop reads CAMKVMANTEAFF. The CDR3 nucleotides read TGTGCCATGAAAGTTATGGCGAACACTGAAGCTTTCTTT.

In this sample, this clone turned up a few times. The chain uses TRBV9 and TRBJ2-1, with 10 bases lining up with TRBD2. With V trimmed by 3 bases and J by 3 bases, 6 bases remained unmatched. The CDR3 runs to 16 residues. Germline V gene data show CDR1 as SGDLS and CDR2 as YYNGEE. CDR3 nucleotide sequence: TGTGCCAGCAGCGCGTCTCTAGCGGGGGACTACAATGAGCAGTTCTTC. This codes for CASSASLAGDYNEQFF. Looking up the rest from reference TRBV9 and TRBJ2-1 gives the full variable domain: DSGVTQTPKHLITATGQRVTLRCSPRSGDLSVYWYQQSLDQGLQFLIQYYNGEERAKGNILERFSAQQFPDLHSELNLSSLELGDSALYFCASSASLAGDYNEQFFGPGTRLTVL.

The chain combines TRBV27 with TRBJ1-4; a weak D match, TRBD1 (6 bases). The length of the CDR3 is 14 residues. V shed 2 bases and J shed 2 bases, with 6 bases lying between them. Germline CDR1 MNHEY, CDR2 SMNVEV (reference sequence). CDR3 region: CASSLGGTNEKLFF. CDR3 bases: TGTGCCAGCAGTTTAGGGGGCACTAATGAAAAACTGTTTTTT.

The chain uses TRBV30 and TRBJ1-1, with D uncertain. Trimming pared 2 bases from V and 1 base from J, leaving 2 bases between. The CDR3 sequence is 11 residues long. CDR1 is GTSNPN, CDR2 SVGIG, per germline (reference sequence). The DNA of the CDR3 is TGTGCCTGGAGTTGGAACACTGAAGCTTTCTTT. This encodes CAWSWNTEAFF. The full variable domain, completed using reference TRBV30 and TRBJ1-1, is SQTIHQWPATLVQPVGSPLSLECTVEGTSNPNLYWYRQAAGRGLQLLFYSVGIGQISSEVPQNLSASRPQDRQFILSSKKLLLSDSGFYLCAWSWNTEAFFGQGTRLTVV.

This chain links TRBV6-5 with TRBJ1-2, with a possible D match to TRBD1 (6 bases). This CDR3 contains 14 residues. Germline CDR1 MNHEY, CDR2 SVGAGI. The ends were cut back, 8 bases at V and 2 bases at J, with 15 bases in the middle. This chain's CDR3 is CASSGGRVNYGYTF. The CDR3 nucleotides are TGTGCCAGCTCCGGGGGCAGGGTGAACTATGGCTACACCTTC.

The chain links TRBV14 to TRBJ1-4; no clear D. Germline values: CDR1 SGHDN, CDR2 FVKESK. V lost 1 base and J 1 base, leaving 4 bases between the germline ends. The CDR3 extends over 14 amino acids. This chain's CDR3 is CASSQVLTNEKLFF. Written as DNA, the CDR3 is TGTGCCAGCAGCCAAGTTCTAACTAATGAAAAACTGTTTTTT.

V and J are TRBV4-3 and TRBJ2-2; perhaps TRBD2 as D (6 bases). V dropped 0 bases and J dropped 1 base, with 9 bases sitting between them. This CDR3 spans 16 amino acids. Germline CDR1 LGHNA, CDR2 YSLEER. The CDR3 bases are TGCGCCAGCAGCCAAGATATCGGGGGGAACACCGGGGAGCTGTTTTTT. Its translation is CASSQDIGGNTGELFF.

The chain couples TRBV2 to TRBJ1-4; D might be TRBD1 (5 bases). The V and J ends lost 5 bases and 10 bases respectively, with 11 bases between them. Germline V gene lookup returns CDR1 SNHLY and CDR2 FYNNEI. The length of the CDR3 is 12 residues. The CDR3 nucleotides are TGTGCCAGCAGTATCAGGGTTTCAAAACTGTTTTTT. It specifies CASSIRVSKLFF.

The genes are TRBV5-4 and TRBJ1-2; D is unresolved. Trimming took off 0 bases at V and 7 bases at J, with 10 bases between the two ends. CDR1 is SGHNT, CDR2 YYREEE, per germline (reference sequence). This CDR3 comprises 13 residues. CDR3 sequence (DNA): TGTGCCAGCAGCTTGGATATTGGCAGTGGCTACACCTTC. This sequence encodes CASSLDIGSGYTF.

CDR3 sequence (DNA): TGTGCCAGCAGCCCCCGCCGCTACACCTTC. This encodes CASSPRRYTF. V usage is TRBV11-3 and J usage is TRBJ1-2; D remains ambiguous. Germline loops: CDR1 SGHNT, CDR2 YENEEA. The V and J ends lost 5 bases and 9 bases respectively, with 7 bases between them. CDR3 length equals 10 residues.

The V call is TRBV30, the J call TRBJ2-5; 7 nucleotides line up with TRBD1. J was trimmed by 5 bases and V by 5 bases; bases with no gene match: 8. This CDR3 spans 13 amino acids. Germline V gene lookup returns CDR1 GTSNPN and CDR2 SVGIG (reference sequence). The CDR3 bases are TGTGCCTGGGGGAAACAGGGGCCGGAGACCCAGTACTTC. Its protein product is CAWGKQGPETQYF.

This clone was found once. This sequence joins TRBV5-1 and TRBJ2-5; D uncertain. The CDR3 sequence is 13 residues long. V was shortened by 4 bases and J by 2 bases, with 9 bases between the two germline ends. CDR1 is SGHRS, CDR2 YFSETQ, per germline. In DNA form, the CDR3 reads TGCGCCAGCAGCGCCCTCTTACAAGAGACCCAGTACTTC. This sequence encodes CASSALLQETQYF.

This chain joins TRBV5-4 and TRBJ1-2; 7 nucleotides line up with TRBD1. This CDR3 is built from 14 residues. With 5 bases clipped from V and 4 bases from J, the junction kept 8 bases outside the gene matches. Germline lookup yields CDR1 SGHNT and CDR2 YYREEE (reference sequence). The CDR3 DNA reads as TGTGCCAGCAGTTCTGCCGGGACAGTCTATGGCTACACCTTC. This translates into CASSSAGTVYGYTF.

The chain recombines TRBV30 with TRBJ2-5; D is perhaps TRBD1 (5 bases). From germline, CDR1 is GTSNPN and CDR2 SVGIG (reference sequence). CDR3 size: 14 residues. The ends were cut back, 0 bases at V and 5 bases at J, with 13 bases in the middle. The CDR3 loop reads CAWSVGAQRETQYF. CDR3 DNA: TGTGCCTGGAGTGTAGGGGCGCAACGGGAGACCCAGTACTTC.

The chain has TRBV27 and TRBJ1-5; D is unclear. V was cut by 2 bases and J by 0 bases, with 5 bases left in between. This CDR3 has 14 residues. Germline V lookup: CDR1 MNHEY, CDR2 SMNVEV (reference sequence). CDR3 sequence reads: CASSLGYSNQPQHF. In DNA form, the CDR3 reads TGTGCCAGCAGTTTAGGGTATAGCAATCAGCCCCAGCATTTT.

This chain joins TRBV27 and TRBJ2-3; D unclear. Germline V gene data show CDR1 as MNHEY and CDR2 as SMNVEV (reference sequence). V was clipped by 1 base and J by 4 bases, with 6 bases between them. The CDR3 runs to 13 residues. The CDR3 DNA sequence: TGTGCCAGCAGTTTATTAGGGCCAGATACGCAGTATTTT. Its translation is CASSLLGPDTQYF.

CDR3 sequence: CAWVQGFSGNTIYF. The CDR3 DNA sequence: TGTGCCTGGGTACAGGGATTCTCTGGAAACACCATATATTTT. The J gene is TRBJ1-3, the V gene TRBV30; TRBD1 might be the D (6 bases). The CDR3 is 14 amino acids. The germline CDR1 and CDR2 sequences are GTSNPN and SVGIG (reference sequence). The V gene lost 5 bases and the J gene lost 0 bases, with 11 bases spanning the gap.

The V and J genes are TRBV7-2 and TRBJ1-6; tentatively, D is TRBD1 (5 bases). V was trimmed by 0 bases and J by 6 bases, leaving 9 bases between them. The CDR3 is 15 residues long. The germline V gene encodes CDR1 SGHTA and CDR2 FQGNSA. CDR3 nucleotides: TGTGCCAGCAGCTTAGCGCAGGGAACTAATTCACCCCTCCACTTT. Its translation: CASSLAQGTNSPLHF. Filled out from reference TRBV7-2 and TRBJ1-6, the complete variable domain reads GAGVSQSPSNKVTEKGKDVELRCDPISGHTALYWYRQSLGQGLEFLIYFQGNSAPDKSGLPSDRFSAERTGGSVSTLTIQRTQQEDSAVYLCASSLAQGTNSPLHFGNGTRLTVT.

This rearrangement joins TRBV5-1 to TRBJ2-5; TRBD2 is a possible D gene (5 bases). Between the trimmed V and J ends, which lost 0 bases and 5 bases, there was a span of 8 bases. The CDR3 consists of 13 residues. CDR1 and CDR2 from the germline V gene are SGHRS and YFSETQ. CDR3 nucleotides: TGCGCCAGCAGCTTGGGGTCGGGGGAGACCCAGTACTTC. The encoded protein is CASSLGSGETQYF.

The genes are TRBV6-6 and TRBJ2-1, with D perhaps TRBD1 (5 bases). Trimming stripped 5 bases from V and 1 base from J, with 12 bases between. CDR3 length equals 15 residues. Germline CDR1 and CDR2: MNHNY and SVGAGI (reference sequence). The chain's CDR3 is CASSTGHLSYNEQFF. In DNA, the CDR3 is TGTGCCAGCAGTACCGGACATTTGTCCTACAATGAGCAGTTCTTC.